One and the same sample provided the 7 T cell receptor beta chains below, sequenced in a study of blood T cell repertoires in COVID-19. The table came from immunoSEQ multiplex PCR; TCRdb's copy has only in-frame clones and leaves some out. The sample lists roughly 150,000 clones, 70% to 90% seen once, with roughly 9.6% in the top ten. Sequencing input: peripheral blood. The origin of the receptors is an elderly woman with acute or convalescent COVID-19.

V is TRBV19 and J is TRBJ1-6, with D maybe TRBD1 (5 bases). This CDR3 is 13 amino acids long. V lost 4 bases and J 8 bases, leaving 9 bases between the germline ends. CDR1 and CDR2 from the germline V gene are LNHDA and SQIVND (reference sequence). CDR3 sequence reads: CASSSTGYSPLHF. CDR3 coding DNA: TGTGCCAGTAGTAGTACAGGATATTCACCCCTCCACTTT.

The chain links TRBV19 to TRBJ1-2; weak D call: TRBD1 (5 bases). The germline CDR1 and CDR2 sequences are LNHDA and SQIVND (reference sequence). V lost 4 bases and J lost 5, with 14 bases in between. The CDR3 runs to 14 residues. The CDR3 DNA reads as TGTGCCAGTAGTACCTCCCCGACAGAGTATGGCTACACCTTC. Protein sequence: CASSTSPTEYGYTF.

As to this clone: The junction departs from the called germline gene at one end, perhaps through a read error. This sequence joins TRBV6-1 and TRBJ1-5; weak D call: TRBD1 (6 bases). This CDR3 is built from 14 residues. The germline gives CDR1 MNHNS, CDR2 SASEGT. The CDR3 loop reads CASSEGQFNQPQHF. DNA for the CDR3: TGTGCCAGCAGCGAAGGACAGTTCAATCAGCCCCAGCATTTT.

The chain recombines TRBV15 with TRBJ1-4; tentatively, D is TRBD1 (5 bases). V dropped 4 bases and J dropped 3 bases, with 9 bases sitting between them. CDR3 length: 14 amino acids. Germline values: CDR1 LNHNV, CDR2 YYDKDF (reference sequence). The CDR3 sequence is CATSMRTSNEKLFF. CDR3 nucleotides: TGTGCCACCAGCATGAGGACATCTAATGAAAAACTGTTTTTT.

This chain connects TRBV2 to TRBJ1-1; no clear D. The CDR3 is 14 amino acids. Trimming stripped 4 bases from V and 1 base from J, with 10 bases between. The germline gives CDR1 SNHLY, CDR2 FYNNEI. The CDR3 loop is CASSVARSNTEAFF. DNA for the CDR3: TGTGCCAGCAGTGTTGCCCGGTCGAACACTGAAGCTTTCTTT.

The J gene is TRBJ1-3, the V gene TRBV29-1, with 7 nucleotides matching TRBD1. Germline V lookup: CDR1 SQVTM, CDR2 ANQGSEA. Trimming at V came to 0 bases and at J to 6 bases, leaving 5 bases not matched to a gene. The CDR3 consists of 14 residues. The CDR3 loop is CSVEDQGGENTIYF. In nucleotides, the CDR3 is TGCAGCGTTGAAGATCAAGGGGGCGAAAACACCATATATTTT.

The rearrangement uses TRBV5-1 and TRBJ2-1; 14 bases match TRBD2. The CDR3 spans 17 residues. Per germline, CDR1 SGHRS and CDR2 YFSETQ. V shed 3 bases and J 3 bases; nucleotides not matched to a gene: 5. This CDR3 is CASSSGLAGAVYNEQFF. The CDR3 region has the DNA TGCGCCAGCAGCTCGGGACTAGCGGGGGCCGTCTACAATGAGCAGTTCTTC. Supplemented by reference TRBV5-1 and TRBJ2-1, the full variable domain reads KAGVTQTPRYLIKTRGQQVTLSCSPISGHRSVSWYQQTPGQGLQFLFEYFSETQRNKGNFPGRFSGRQFSNSRSEMNVSTLELGDSALYLCASSSGLAGAVYNEQFFGPGTRLTVL.